This T cell receptor (beta chain) was found in a study of metastatic and nonmetastatic thyroid tumors (dated by TCRdb to the early 2020s). For context, the study as a whole: Repertoires from peripheral blood and from tumor or nodule tissue samples of malignant and benign thyroid patients were compared.

No patient had received any treatment before thyroid surgery. Patient clinical samples collected from the early 2010s to the late 2010s were retrospectively analysed using T-cell receptor beta sequencing. Sequences KGHSH (CDR1) and LQKENI (CDR2) are obtained from the germline V gene. From cysteine to phenylalanine, the CDR3 is 14 amino acids long. Only the CDR3 portion is preserved as DNA: 42 bases, with reading frame beginning at the first base. V lost 3 bases and J lost 1 base; the stretch between them is 9 bases long. At least ten counts were recorded for this clone. Which antigen it targets is not known. Base-call qualities are not available, and no considerably larger clone is one nucleotide away. Study-wide conclusions, independent of this receptor: TCR beta diversity was reported as significantly higher in malignant tumors than in benign nodules, in both blood and tumor samples.

Receptor libraries were prepared by PCR. Sequencing used an Illumina HiSeq 4000. High-throughput sequencing was used to profile the TCR beta-chain CDR3 region of every patient. In the original analysis: CDR3 differences across clinicopathological groups were used to build a classifier for discriminating distant-metastatic papillary thyroid cancer patients. Repertoire diversity was assessed with the Shannon index, and tumor-blood repertoire similarity with the Morisita-Horn index. Using fastp trimming at Q25 and MiXCR clonotype assembly, TCRdb reanalyzed the public sequencing data and kept in-frame beta chains. These V and J calls rely on TCRdb rather than the paper's analysis. This sample lists about 19,000 clones; under 25% were detected once. In total, the top ten clones hold over 9.5% of the sample.

This clonotype was sampled from a male donor with papillary thyroid cancer or a benign thyroid nodule (not recorded which). Some clones in this sample may be carry-over from other donors' samples. Material for sequencing was tumor tissue. The rearrangement joined TRBV18 to TRBJ2-5; D gene: possibly TRBD2, on 6 matching bases. CDR3 protein: CASSPPGLQETQYF. The nucleotides read TGTGCCAGCTCACCCCCGGGACTCCAAGAGACCCAGTACTTC.